The subject of this entry is one T cell receptor (beta chain). What it recognizes is unknown. The CDR3 has 15 residues. V dropped 2 bases and J dropped 0; count of bases not matched to a gene: 3. Germline V gives CDR1 MDHEN, CDR2 SYDVKM. This specimen belongs to a study of blood T cells in healthy people across ages. At the level of the study: T cells yielded about one barcoded beta molecule per two cells through template switching. Study-wide results and limits: TCR beta diversity per million T cells fell roughly linearly with age.

A second 7 to 11 cycle PCR used barcoded and J-beta primers. Every sample returned 3 million or more CDR3-containing paired-end reads. TCRdb passed the 5' RACE reads through MiXCR, listing each CDR3 protein once. The data show 250,000 to 300,000 distinct CDR3 sequences, 27% seen once. This TCR came from a woman between 70 and 85 years old in good health. This chain joins TRBV28 and TRBJ2-7; 8 positions agree with TRBD2. Material for sequencing was blood. CDR3 loop: CASSLPSGHSYEQYF. CDR3 in DNA: TGTGCCAGCAGTTTACCTAGCGGGCACTCCTACGAGCAGTACTTC.